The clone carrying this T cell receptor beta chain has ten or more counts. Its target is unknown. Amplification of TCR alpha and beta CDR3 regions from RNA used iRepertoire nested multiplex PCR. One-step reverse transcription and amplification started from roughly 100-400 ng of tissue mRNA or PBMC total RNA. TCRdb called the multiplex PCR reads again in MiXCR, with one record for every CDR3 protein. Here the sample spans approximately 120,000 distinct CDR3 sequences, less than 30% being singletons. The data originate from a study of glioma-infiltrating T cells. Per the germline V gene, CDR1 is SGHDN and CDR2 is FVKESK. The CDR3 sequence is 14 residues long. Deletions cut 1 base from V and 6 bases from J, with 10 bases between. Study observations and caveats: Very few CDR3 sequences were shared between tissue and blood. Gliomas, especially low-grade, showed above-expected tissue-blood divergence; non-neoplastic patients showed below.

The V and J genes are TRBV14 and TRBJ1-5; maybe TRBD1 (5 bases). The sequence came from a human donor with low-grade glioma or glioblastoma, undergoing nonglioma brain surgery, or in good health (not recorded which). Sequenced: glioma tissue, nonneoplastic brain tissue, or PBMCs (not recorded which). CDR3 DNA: TGTGCCAGCAGCCAAGGGGGGAAGGGTCAGCCCCAGCATTTT. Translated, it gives CASSQGGKGQPQHF.